A selection of T cell receptor beta chains follows, all from one sample in a study of blood T cells in healthy people across ages. TCRdb re-called the 5' RACE reads through MiXCR, storing one row per CDR3 protein. Of about 720,000 distinct CDR3 sequences in the sample, over 20% were seen once. Input material: blood. Every receptor here comes from a man between 65 and 79 years old in good health. Each CDR3 is given without its conserved first and last residue.

- | TRBV28 | ASSLMGLQF
TRBJ1-1 | TRBV5-1 | ASSLVFRPNTEAF
TRBJ2-1 | TRBV24-1 | ATSDFTYRHHNEQF
TRBJ1-3 | TRBV12-3/TRBV12-4 | ASSPPASGTGVRLSGNTVY
TRBJ2-3 | TRBV20-1 | SVKIAESTDTQY
TRBJ1-1 | TRBV19 | ASSKQGSNTEAF
TRBJ1-1 | TRBV20-1 | SVGRVKAEAF
TRBJ1-5 | TRBV12-3/TRBV12-4 | ASSSQGSGQPQH
TRBJ1-1 | TRBV5-5 | ASSWGTAQSNTEAF
TRBJ2-7 | TRBV12-3/TRBV12-4 | ASSPPQAYEQY
TRBJ2-1 | TRBV29-1 | SGTRLAINNEQF
TRBJ2-1 | TRBV20-1 | SARVLAGGRYNEQF
TRBJ1-1 | TRBV5-1 | ASSLSGGLSLRTEAF
- | TRBV9 | ASSISGTMGSYEQY
TRBJ2-7 | TRBV5-1 | ASSLGGAEHEQY
TRBJ2-1 | TRBV5-1 | ASTPTSGRAHEQF
TRBJ2-4 | TRBV4-3 | ASSQGPTGIENIQY
TRBJ2-3 | TRBV5-1 | ASSLVAGEDTQY
TRBJ1-2 | TRBV29-1 | SVEDLPGGTGAGYT
TRBJ2-1 | TRBV5-1 | ASSLGADYNEQF
TRBJ1-2 | TRBV5-8 | AVWAGNYGYT
TRBJ2-1 | TRBV5-1 | ASSAGGWSYNEQF
TRBJ2-5 | TRBV3-1 | ASSPPSIQQTQY
TRBJ2-2 | TRBV5-1 | ASSSNTGNTGELF
TRBJ2-3 | TRBV11-3 | ASSSSGGKTDTQY
TRBJ1-4 | TRBV7-9 | ASSPGQLLSEKLF
TRBJ2-2 | TRBV29-1 | STDSNTGELF
TRBJ2-7 | TRBV4-1 | ASSQGVSHYEQY
TRBJ2-5 | TRBV5-6 | ASSLDVGTGNEF
TRBJ2-2 | TRBV7-8 | ASSLWAANTGELF
TRBJ2-4 | TRBV14 | ASSQETGSLVAKNIQY
TRBJ2-1 | TRBV20-1 | SAPLAGSDFNEQF
TRBJ1-5 | TRBV12-3/TRBV12-4 | ASSFFSGGGQPQH
TRBJ2-3 | TRBV6-5 | ASSPGAGFTDTQY
TRBJ2-3 | TRBV7-6 | ASSTSGRTDTQY
TRBJ1-3 | TRBV19 | ASSMRNTIY
TRBJ2-5 | TRBV20-1 | SALAQETQY
TRBJ2-5 | TRBV14 | ASSQAPIGETQY
- | TRBV12-3/TRBV12-4 | ASSLSGAKPYEQY
TRBJ2-1 | TRBV19 | ASSMGQTNYNEQF
TRBJ2-2 | TRBV7-3 | ASSPGLNTGELF
TRBJ2-1 | TRBV7-2 | ASSLNTGHLYNEQF
- | TRBV9 | ARAGTSHNTYEQY
TRBJ1-2 | TRBV20-1 | SAPLMDGYT
TRBJ2-1 | TRBV7-2 | ASSGQASGTYYNEQS
TRBJ2-7 | TRBV29-1 | SVGGDRNEQY
TRBJ2-7 | TRBV28 | ASSFGDNYEQY
TRBJ1-1 | TRBV20-1 | SAREDGTPL
TRBJ1-4 | TRBV12-3/TRBV12-4 | ACSSTHPGQGGKLF
TRBJ2-2 | TRBV10-1 | ASSDWQGGTGELF